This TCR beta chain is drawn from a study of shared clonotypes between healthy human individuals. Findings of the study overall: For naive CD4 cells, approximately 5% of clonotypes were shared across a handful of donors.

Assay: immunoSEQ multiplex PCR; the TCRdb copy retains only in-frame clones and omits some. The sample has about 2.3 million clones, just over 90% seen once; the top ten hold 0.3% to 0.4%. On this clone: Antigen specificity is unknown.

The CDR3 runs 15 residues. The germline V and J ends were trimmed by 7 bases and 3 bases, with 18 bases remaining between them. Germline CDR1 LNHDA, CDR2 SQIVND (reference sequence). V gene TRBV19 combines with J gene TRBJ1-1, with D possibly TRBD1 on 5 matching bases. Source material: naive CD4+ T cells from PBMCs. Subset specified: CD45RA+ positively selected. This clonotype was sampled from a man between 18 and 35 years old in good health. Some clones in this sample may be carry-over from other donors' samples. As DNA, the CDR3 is TGTGCCAGTACCTACCACCTCGGGGGATACACTGAAGCTTTCTTT. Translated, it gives CASTYHLGGYTEAFF.